This entry lists 17 T cell receptor beta chains sequenced from one sample in a study of metastatic and nonmetastatic thyroid tumors. With MiXCR, TCRdb called clones anew from the PCR reads. Of over 25,000 clones detected, 15% to 20% appear once; the ten largest clones hold approximately 4.6%. Every patient was untreated before thyroid surgery. Sequencing was carried out using blood. These receptors all stem from a female donor with papillary thyroid cancer or a benign thyroid nodule (not recorded which). Some clones in this sample may be carry-over from other donors' samples.

About this clone: A junction boundary mismatches the germline segment, possibly from a read error. V is TRBV20-1 and J is TRBJ1-1; D is unclear. Per germline, CDR1 DFQATT and CDR2 SNEGSKA (reference sequence). The CDR3 has 15 residues. For the CDR3, the DNA is TGCAGTACTAGAGATCTACCGGAAAGGAGCACTGGAGCTTTCTTT. Protein: CSTRDLPERSTGAFF.

As DNA, the CDR3 is TGTGCCAGTAGTCCCGGGGACGGGGTGATGAACACTGAAGCTTTCTTT. Its protein product is CASSPGDGVMNTEAFF. This chain joins TRBV19 and TRBJ1-1, with a weak D call TRBD1 (5 bases). The CDR3 covers 16 residues. The germline gives CDR1 LNHDA, CDR2 SQIVND (reference sequence). Trimming cost V 5 bases and J 0 bases, with 16 bases left between them.

This clone was counted only a few times. The chain joins TRBV6-1 to TRBJ1-4; D is uncertain. Germline lookup yields CDR1 MNHNS and CDR2 SASEGT. V was shortened by 2 bases and J by 5 bases, with 9 bases between the two germline ends. The CDR3 sequence is 14 residues long. The CDR3 region has the DNA TGTGCCAGCAGTGAATTTAGAGAAAATGAAAAACTGTTTTTT. Translating gives CASSEFRENEKLFF.

This clone has ten or more counts. The chain is built from TRBV30 and TRBJ2-3; D is perhaps TRBD1 (6 bases). Trimming pared 3 bases from V and 1 base from J, leaving 11 bases between. The CDR3 extends over 14 amino acids. Germline V lookup: CDR1 GTSNPN, CDR2 SVGIG (reference sequence). In nucleotides, the CDR3 is TGTGCCTGGAGAAAGTCAGGGGGCACAGATACGCAGTATTTT. Amino acid sequence: CAWRKSGGTDTQYF.

This clone was recorded many times. This sequence joins TRBV4-3 and TRBJ1-6, with D unclear. The CDR3 contains 15 residues. V gave up 1 base and J gave up 7 bases, with 11 bases separating them. Germline assignment: CDR1 LGHNA and CDR2 YSLEER. The CDR3, as DNA: TGCGCCAGCAGCCAAGCGCGTTCTTTGAATTCACCCCTCCACTTT. Translating gives CASSQARSLNSPLHF.

The chain carries TRBV29-1 and TRBJ1-4; no firm D call. Germline V gene sequence: CDR1 SQVTM, CDR2 ANQGSEA. V lost 7 bases to trimming and J lost 6 bases, with 6 bases between them. The CDR3 loop spans 10 amino acids. This chain's CDR3 is CSAGDEKLFF. The CDR3 nucleotides are TGCAGCGCCGGGGATGAAAAACTGTTTTTT.

The genes are TRBV6-1 and TRBJ2-3; D may be TRBD2 (6 bases). Trimming left V 9 bases short and J 4 bases short, with 17 bases between. Germline CDR1 is MNHNS and CDR2 is SASEGT. The CDR3 has 14 residues. The CDR3, as DNA: TGTGCCAGTAGTATAGCGTGGGAGGCAGATACGCAGTATTTT. It translates to CASSIAWEADTQYF.

In its sample, this clone is medium-sized. The chain is built from TRBV28 and TRBJ1-1; D might be TRBD1 (6 bases). Trimming stripped 6 bases from V and 1 base from J, with 9 bases between. CDR3 length: 13 amino acids. The germline V gene has CDR1 MDHEN and CDR2 SYDVKM. The CDR3 is CASRTGKNTEAFF. The CDR3 coding sequence is TGTGCCAGCAGAACAGGGAAGAACACTGAAGCTTTCTTT.

In this sample, this clone turned up many times. This chain joins TRBV15 and TRBJ2-1; D is unclear. This CDR3 has 13 residues. V was pared by 0 bases and J by 10 bases, with 10 bases between. CDR1 and CDR2 from the germline V gene are LNHNV and YYDKDF (reference sequence). The CDR3 sequence: CATSRDKGFEQFF. The CDR3 DNA sequence: TGTGCCACCAGCAGAGATAAGGGTTTCGAGCAGTTCTTC.

Ten or more counts support this clone. The chain carries TRBV7-2 and TRBJ2-3; 9 bases agree with TRBD2. Germline V CDR1 and CDR2: SGHTA, FQGNSA. V dropped 4 bases and J dropped 2; count of bases not matched to a gene: 7. The CDR3 consists of 16 residues. The CDR3 nucleotides read TGTGCCAGCAGCTCCGGACTAGCGCGAGTCACAGATACGCAGTATTTT. Protein: CASSSGLARVTDTQYF.

This clone turned up a few times. A junction end diverges from the germline sequence, so it may reflect a read error. V is TRBV6-1 and J is TRBJ1-1; D remains unclear. CDR3 length: 13 amino acids. The germline CDR1 and CDR2 sequences are MNHNS and SASEGT. CDR3 sequence (DNA): TGTGCCAGCAGTCCCGGAAAGAACTATGAAGCTTTATTT. Encoded protein: CASSPGKNYEALF.

There are many counts of this clone. J is TRBJ1-1 and V is TRBV7-9; 9 bases align to TRBD1. Germline V gene sequence: CDR1 SEHNR, CDR2 FQNEAQ (reference sequence). This CDR3 has 13 amino acids. V was pared by 5 bases and J by 10 bases, with 8 bases of the junction left unmatched. CDR3 nucleotide sequence: TGTGCCAGCAGCCTAACAGGGGGCCTTGCAGCTTTCTTT. Protein sequence: CASSLTGGLAAFF.

Worth noting for this clone: This may be a read error: a much more frequent sequence differs by one nucleotide. Other DNA variants within this sample encode the same CDR3. The chain recombines TRBV9 with TRBJ2-2, with a possible D match to TRBD2 (6 bases). The CDR3 spans 15 residues. Germline loops: CDR1 SGDLS, CDR2 YYNGEE. The CDR3 nucleotides are TGTGCCAGCAGCTTTTCGGGGGAGGTCACCGGGGAGTTGTTTTTT. Its translation is CASSFSGEVTGELFF.

The chain links TRBV18 to TRBJ2-7, with unresolved D. Looked up from germline, CDR1 is KGHSH and CDR2 is LQKENI. CDR3 length equals 14 residues. Trimming pared 5 bases from V and 7 bases from J, leaving 18 bases between. CDR3 nucleotides: TGTGCCAGCTCAGCAGTTAGACAAGCTTTAGAGCAGTACTTC. This codes for CASSAVRQALEQYF.

The table lists this clone with a few counts. The rearrangement links TRBV7-8 to TRBJ2-1; D gene uncertain. CDR1 is SGHVS and CDR2 is FQNEAQ in the germline V gene. Trimming took off 4 bases at V and 5 bases at J, with 6 bases between the two ends. The CDR3 length is 12 residues. CDR3 DNA sequence: TGTGCCAGCAGCTCTTCACACAATGAGCAGTTCTTC. It specifies CASSSSHNEQFF.

Of note for this clone: A much larger clonotype is one base distant, so this may be a read error. CDR3 protein: CASSLGLGELFF. CDR3 nucleotide sequence: TGTGCCAGCAGCTTGGGCCTCGGGGAGCTGTTTTTT. V is TRBV5-6 and J is TRBJ2-2; D unclear. Germline loops: CDR1 SGHDT, CDR2 YYEEEE. The ends were cut back, 0 bases at V and 7 bases at J, with 4 bases in the middle. This CDR3 region has 12 residues. Together with reference TRBV5-6 and TRBJ2-2, the CDR3 gives the full variable domain: DAGVTQSPTHLIKTRGQQVTLRCSPKSGHDTVSWYQQALGQGPQFIFQYYEEEERQRGNFPDRFSGHQFPNYSSELNVNALLLGDSALYLCASSLGLGELFFGEGSRLTVL.

This clone was seen only a few times. Since a much larger clone is just one base distant, this may be a read error. The chain combines TRBV20-1 with TRBJ2-1; 11 bases fit TRBD1. The CDR3 spans 14 residues. The V gene's germline CDR1 is DFQATT and CDR2 SNEGSKA (reference sequence). In DNA form, the CDR3 reads TGCAGTGCTCCCCCCGGGACAGGGGGTAATGAGCAGCTCTTC. Residues: CSAPPGTGGNEQLF.